One and the same sample provided the 32 T cell receptor beta chains below, sequenced in a study of glioma-infiltrating T cells after dendritic cell vaccination. Time point described: after dendritic cell vaccination, including at tumor progression/relapse. Clones were read by immunoSEQ multiplex PCR, and TCRdb kept only the in-frame ones, dropping some. Of 55,000 to 75,000 clones listed, about 79% are singletons. Specimen: blood, collected after dendritic cell vaccination. Receptors were obtained from a human donor with glioblastoma.

This chain connects TRBV9 to TRBJ1-6, with 10 bases that match TRBD1. With V trimmed by 4 bases and J by 10 bases, 8 bases remained unmatched. CDR1 SGDLS and CDR2 YYNGEE come from the germline V gene. The CDR3 spans 15 residues. The CDR3 loop is CASSRPGTGDSPLHF. The CDR3, as DNA: TGTGCCAGCAGCAGGCCCGGGACAGGGGACTCACCCCTCCACTTT.

The V gene is TRBV7-2, the J gene TRBJ2-1, with 11 bases lining up with TRBD1. The trim removed 3 bases at V and 7 bases at J, leaving 5 bases unmatched. Germline CDR1 SGHTA, CDR2 FQGNSA. This CDR3 has 15 amino acids. CDR3 nucleotide sequence: TGTGCCAGCAGCTTTGGACAGGGGGCGCATAATGAGCAGTTCTTC. This codes for CASSFGQGAHNEQFF. Drawing the rest from reference TRBV7-2 and TRBJ2-1, the complete variable domain is GAGVSQSPSNKVTEKGKDVELRCDPISGHTALYWYRQSLGQGLEFLIYFQGNSAPDKSGLPSDRFSAERTGGSVSTLTIQRTQQEDSAVYLCASSFGQGAHNEQFFGPGTRLTVL.

The CDR3 DNA follows: TGTGCCAGCAGGACGGGACAGGGGTCCGGTCAGCCCCAGCATTTT. Translation: CASRTGQGSGQPQHF. The genes are TRBV27 and TRBJ1-5, with 10 bases fitting TRBD1. The CDR3 sequence is 15 residues long. Germline CDR1 MNHEY, CDR2 SMNVEV (reference sequence). The J segment lost 6 bases and the V segment lost 6 bases, leaving 8 bases of the junction unmatched.

In this sample, this clone turned up a few times. The V gene is TRBV6-5, the J gene TRBJ2-7; no definite D call. The CDR3 contains 15 residues. Between the trimmed V and J ends, which lost 7 bases and 3 bases, there was a span of 19 bases. The germline V gene has CDR1 MNHEY and CDR2 SVGAGI. CDR3 sequence reads: CASKLGPLFVYEQYF. CDR3 DNA: TGTGCCAGCAAGCTGGGCCCCCTTTTCGTCTACGAGCAGTACTTC.

The chain has TRBV5-4 and TRBJ2-2, with a tentative D call TRBD2 (5 bases). Trimming shortened V by 4 bases and J by 5 bases, and 21 bases separated the two germline ends. Per germline, CDR1 SGHNT and CDR2 YYREEE (reference sequence). There are 17 residues in the CDR3. The CDR3 DNA reads TGTGCCAGCAGCGGGAGTAGTCGGTCCCCCGAGACCGGGGAGCTGTTTTTT. Protein sequence: CASSGSSRSPETGELFF.

This chain connects TRBV19 to TRBJ1-1; TRBD1 matches 7 bases. J gave up 1 base and V 3 bases, and 2 bases lay outside the gene matches. Germline CDR1 and CDR2: LNHDA and SQIVND (reference sequence). This CDR3 has 14 amino acids. This chain's CDR3 is CASSMGTENTEAFF. The DNA for the CDR3 is TGTGCCAGTAGTATGGGGACAGAGAACACTGAAGCTTTCTTT.

The chain uses TRBV5-1 and TRBJ1-1; possible D gene TRBD1, 5 bases. The CDR3 has 15 amino acids. V gave up 3 bases and J gave up 4 bases, with 16 bases separating them. CDR1 is SGHRS, CDR2 YFSETQ, per germline. CDR3 sequence (DNA): TGCGCCAGCAGCTCGATAGCAGGGAAGGGCACTGAAGCTTTCTTT. This codes for CASSSIAGKGTEAFF.

The V gene is TRBV7-9, the J gene TRBJ2-7, with 7 bases aligning to TRBD2. This CDR3 is 15 amino acids long. Germline trimming cut 6 bases from V and 4 bases from J; bases unmatched to any gene: 12. Germline-derived CDR1 and CDR2 are SEHNR and FQNEAQ (reference sequence). The CDR3 is CASSGMGGRLYEQYF. The DNA of the CDR3 is TGTGCCAGCAGTGGAATGGGGGGGAGACTTTACGAGCAGTACTTC.

This clone was recorded a few times. The CDR3: CASSSDRDRSYEQYF. CDR3 coding DNA: TGTGCCAGCAGCTCCGACAGGGACCGCTCCTACGAGCAGTACTTC. The chain couples TRBV5-4 to TRBJ2-7; 7 bases align to TRBD1. The germline CDR1 and CDR2 sequences are SGHNT and YYREEE (reference sequence). The CDR3 is 15 amino acids. Trimming removed 3 bases from V and 0 bases from J; junction bases left unmatched: 6. Full variable domain (outside the CDR3, taken from reference TRBV5-4 and TRBJ2-7): ETGVTQSPTHLIKTRGQQVTLRCSSQSGHNTVSWYQQALGQGPQFIFQYYREEENGRGNFPPRFSGLQFPNYSSELNVNALELDDSALYLCASSSDRDRSYEQYFGPGTRLTVT.

The V and J genes are TRBV7-2 and TRBJ1-2, with TRBD1 matching 11 bases. Unmatched junction bases numbered 13, after V lost 5 bases and J lost 8 bases. The CDR3 is 16 amino acids. Germline values: CDR1 SGHTA, CDR2 FQGNSA. CDR3 residues: CASSTTAGQGARGYTF. Written as DNA, the CDR3 is TGTGCCAGCAGCACCACCGCCGGACAGGGGGCGCGGGGCTACACCTTC.

This chain links TRBV11-2 with TRBJ1-1; 9 nucleotides match TRBD1. The V segment lost 4 bases and the J segment 1 base; nucleotides outside the gene matches: 4. Germline assignment: CDR1 SGHAT and CDR2 FQNNGV. This CDR3 is 15 amino acids long. As DNA, the CDR3 is TGTGCCAGCAGCTCCACAGGGGGCGCGAACACTGAAGCTTTCTTT. Its translation: CASSSTGGANTEAFF.

The chain uses TRBV30 and TRBJ1-5; D remains ambiguous. This CDR3 region has 16 residues. CDR1 GTSNPN and CDR2 SVGIG come from the germline V gene (reference sequence). Trimming removed 2 bases from V and 5 bases from J, with 19 bases in between. CDR3 region: CAWSWPGGLEDQPQHF. Written as DNA, the CDR3 is TGTGCCTGGAGTTGGCCCGGCGGGCTGGAGGATCAGCCCCAGCATTTT.

This clone appeared a single time. The chain recombines TRBV27 with TRBJ2-5; tentatively, D is TRBD2 (8 bases). Germline V lookup: CDR1 MNHEY, CDR2 SMNVEV (reference sequence). Trimming pared 3 bases from V and 5 bases from J, leaving 25 bases between. The length of the CDR3 is 18 residues. The CDR3 is CASSFRALAVPRGETQYF. CDR3 bases: TGTGCCAGCAGTTTTCGTGCACTAGCGGTGCCCAGGGGGGAGACCCAGTACTTC.

This clone was counted a single time. The V and J genes are TRBV12-5 and TRBJ1-2; 8 nucleotides match TRBD1. The length of the CDR3 is 13 residues. V shed 6 bases, J shed 7 bases, and the junction held 7 bases outside the gene matches. Germline V gene data show CDR1 as LGHNT and CDR2 as FRNRAP. The CDR3: CASGLDRGGGYTF. In nucleotides, the CDR3 is TGTGCTAGTGGCCTCGACAGGGGCGGTGGCTACACCTTC.

The chain recombines TRBV6-6 with TRBJ1-1; D is ambiguous. The germline V and J ends were trimmed by 6 bases and 3 bases, with 14 bases remaining between them. The CDR3 consists of 14 residues. Germline CDR1 reads MNHNY; CDR2 reads SVGAGI (reference sequence). CDR3 region: CASSVPLRDTEAFF. The CDR3 DNA follows: TGTGCCAGCAGCGTCCCTTTAAGAGACACTGAAGCTTTCTTT.

The table lists this clone with a count of one. The genes are TRBV5-1 and TRBJ2-3; unclear D gene. The length of the CDR3 is 13 residues. Germline-derived CDR1 and CDR2 are SGHRS and YFSETQ. V lost 2 bases to trimming and J lost 3 bases, with 7 bases between them. CDR3 nucleotide sequence: TGCGCCAGCAGCTTACCCGAGACAGATACGCAGTATTTT. As protein: CASSLPETDTQYF.

The chain has TRBV27 and TRBJ1-2; a possible D gene is TRBD1 (5 bases). The CDR3 has 13 residues. In germline, CDR1 is MNHEY, CDR2 SMNVEV (reference sequence). The V end lost 6 bases, the J end lost 8 bases, and 16 bases lay between the germline ends. CDR3 in amino acids: CASRREEGSGYTF. As DNA, the CDR3 is TGTGCCAGCAGACGCGAGGAGGGGTCCGGCTACACCTTC.

This chain uses TRBV7-3 with TRBJ2-5; 8 nucleotides align to TRBD2. The germline V gene encodes CDR1 SGHTA and CDR2 FQGTGA. J gave up 1 base and V 1 base, and 2 bases lay outside the gene matches. The CDR3 length is 15 residues. This CDR3 reads CASSLNRGGQETQYF. CDR3 in DNA: TGTGCCAGCAGCTTAAATCGGGGGGGCCAAGAGACCCAGTACTTC.

The rearrangement links TRBV11-2 to TRBJ1-1; 9 nucleotides line up with TRBD1. The germline CDR1 and CDR2 sequences are SGHAT and FQNNGV. The CDR3 consists of 14 residues. V gave up 5 bases and J gave up 4 bases; unmatched junction bases: 5. In DNA form, the CDR3 reads TGTGCCAGCAGCATGGGGACAGGGCGCACTGAAGCTTTCTTT. As protein: CASSMGTGRTEAFF.

The V gene is TRBV2, the J gene TRBJ1-4; 10 bases are a match to TRBD1. CDR3 size: 15 residues. V trimming: 5 bases; J trimming: 7 bases; junction bases outside the gene matches: 7. The germline V gene encodes CDR1 SNHLY and CDR2 FYNNEI. The CDR3 sequence: CASSSRQGAFEKLFF. CDR3 DNA sequence: TGTGCCAGCAGTTCTCGACAGGGGGCTTTTGAAAAACTGTTTTTT.

This rearrangement joins TRBV4-1 to TRBJ1-6; D is undetermined. V shed 1 base and J shed 5 bases, with 9 bases lying between them. This CDR3 spans 15 amino acids. Germline V gene data show CDR1 as MGHRA and CDR2 as YSYEKL. The CDR3 sequence is CASSQGGADNSPLHF. DNA of the CDR3: TGCGCCAGCAGCCAAGGCGGAGCTGATAATTCACCCCTCCACTTT.

CDR3 in amino acids: CATSRGVGTGTNNEQFF. CDR3 DNA: TGTGCCACCAGCAGAGGGGTCGGGACAGGGACAAACAATGAGCAGTTCTTC. This chain joins TRBV15 and TRBJ2-1, with 9 bases identical to TRBD1. The CDR3 sequence is 17 residues long. CDR1 and CDR2 (germline): LNHNV, YYDKDF (reference sequence). V lost 1 base, J lost 5 bases, and 9 bases stayed unmatched.

This chain connects TRBV11-1 to TRBJ2-2; 7 bases map to TRBD2. Germline assignment: CDR1 SGHAT and CDR2 FQDESV (reference sequence). The V gene end was trimmed by 5 bases and the J gene end by 3 bases; junction bases not matched to a gene: 6. The CDR3 has 15 amino acids. Here the CDR3 reads CASSLGLDYTGELFF. The CDR3 DNA is TGTGCCAGCAGCCTCGGACTAGATTACACCGGGGAGCTGTTTTTT.

The chain recombines TRBV30 with TRBJ1-2; the match to TRBD1 covers 7 bases. CDR1 and CDR2 from the germline V gene are GTSNPN and SVGIG (reference sequence). CDR3 size: 13 residues. V gave up 3 bases and J gave up 5 bases; unmatched junction bases: 6. CDR3: CAWRRTGVYGYTF. The CDR3, as DNA: TGTGCCTGGAGGCGGACAGGCGTATATGGCTACACCTTC.

This clone has only one observation. V usage is TRBV10-3 and J usage is TRBJ2-5; 7 nucleotides match TRBD2. Trimming took 6 bases from V and 5 from J; bases not matched to a gene: 12. Per germline, CDR1 ENHRY and CDR2 SYGVKD. The CDR3 length is 15 residues. This CDR3 reads CAISPPGGSGETQYF. The CDR3 bases are TGTGCCATCAGCCCGCCGGGGGGTTCGGGGGAGACCCAGTACTTC.

Only one count was recorded for this clone. The genes are TRBV19 and TRBJ2-5; maybe TRBD2 (5 bases). Germline values: CDR1 LNHDA, CDR2 SQIVND (reference sequence). Trimming stripped 6 bases from V and 5 bases from J, with 10 bases between. The CDR3 sequence is 12 residues long. The CDR3 coding sequence is TGTGCCAGTAGGGACTTAGGGGAGACCCAGTACTTC. It encodes CASRDLGETQYF.

The chain combines TRBV6-6 with TRBJ1-5; weak D call: TRBD1 (6 bases). V dropped 5 bases and J dropped 6 bases, with 17 bases sitting between them. The CDR3 totals 15 residues. Germline CDR1 is MNHNY and CDR2 is SVGAGI (reference sequence). CDR3 DNA: TGTGCCAGCAGTCGGGGACATCCGGCGGGTCAGCCCCAGCATTTT. Protein: CASSRGHPAGQPQHF.

This clone appeared once. V usage is TRBV18 and J usage is TRBJ1-1, with unresolved D. Germline V gene data show CDR1 as KGHSH and CDR2 as LQKENI. Trimming cost V 8 bases and J 4 bases, with 17 bases left between them. The CDR3 runs to 14 residues. In DNA, the CDR3 is TGTGCCAGCCGACCGGGGAAAGTGGGCACTGAAGCTTTCTTT. It translates to CASRPGKVGTEAFF.

The genes are TRBV4-1 and TRBJ2-7; 9 nucleotides line up with TRBD1. Looked up from germline, CDR1 is MGHRA and CDR2 is YSYEKL. This CDR3 has 15 residues. V lost 3 bases and J lost 7; bases outside the gene matches: 10. CDR3 DNA: TGCGCCAGCAGCCAGCAGCCGGGACAGGGAAATGAGCAGTACTTC. Translated: CASSQQPGQGNEQYF.

This chain joins TRBV18 and TRBJ2-7; 14 nucleotides agree with TRBD2. V shed 3 bases, J shed 6 bases, and the junction held 1 base outside the gene matches. The germline CDR1 and CDR2 sequences are KGHSH and LQKENI. The CDR3 runs to 14 residues. The CDR3 here is CASSPGTSGGEQYF. The CDR3 DNA follows: TGTGCCAGCTCACCGGGGACTAGCGGGGGCGAGCAGTACTTC.

The chain links TRBV14 to TRBJ1-1; D gene ambiguous. Germline V CDR1 and CDR2: SGHDN, FVKESK. With 5 bases removed from V and 4 bases from J, the gap between germline ends came to 14 bases. CDR3 length: 14 amino acids. The CDR3 spells CASSWAGMGTEAFF. In nucleotides, the CDR3 is TGTGCCAGCAGCTGGGCGGGGATGGGCACTGAAGCTTTCTTT.

The chain links TRBV4-3 to TRBJ1-2; D remains ambiguous. Germline-derived CDR1 and CDR2 are LGHNA and YSLEER. V was trimmed by 0 bases and J by 4 bases, leaving 9 bases between them. This CDR3 region has 14 residues. CDR3 protein: CASSQDTETYGYTF. CDR3 sequence (DNA): TGCGCCAGCAGCCAAGATACAGAGACCTATGGCTACACCTTC.